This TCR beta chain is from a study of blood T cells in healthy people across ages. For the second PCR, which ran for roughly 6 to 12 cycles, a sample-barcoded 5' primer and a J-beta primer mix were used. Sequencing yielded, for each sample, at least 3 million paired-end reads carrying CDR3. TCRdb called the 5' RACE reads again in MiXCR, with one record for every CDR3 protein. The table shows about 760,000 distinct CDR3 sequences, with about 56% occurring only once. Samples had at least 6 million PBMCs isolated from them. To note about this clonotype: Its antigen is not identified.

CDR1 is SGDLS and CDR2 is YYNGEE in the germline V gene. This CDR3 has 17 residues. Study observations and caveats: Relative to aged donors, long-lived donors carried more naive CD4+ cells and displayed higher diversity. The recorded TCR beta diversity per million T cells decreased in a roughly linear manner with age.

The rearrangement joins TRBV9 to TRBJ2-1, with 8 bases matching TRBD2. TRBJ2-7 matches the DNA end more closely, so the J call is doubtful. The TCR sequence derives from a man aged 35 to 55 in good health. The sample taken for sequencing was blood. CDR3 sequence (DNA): TGTGCCAGCAGCGTAGGTAACAGCGGGGGCTCCTACAATGAGCAGTACTTC. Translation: CASSVGNSGGSYNEQYF.